The clone carrying this T cell receptor beta chain was detected a few times. Its specificity is not known. The junction does not match germline at one end; this may be a read error. The CDR3 has 11 residues. Germline values: CDR1 MNHNS, CDR2 SASEGT. The data were obtained in a study of Graves' ophthalmopathy and Graves' hyperthyroidism. The overall study: Prior to any treatment, peripheral blood was collected at the time of initial diagnosis. Notes on the study in general: A classifier, a 13-signature model, separated ophthalmopathy from stable hyperthyroidism with about 88% sensitivity and over 70% specificity.

Amplification targeted the TCR beta CDR3 regions, with RNA transcripts as the source material. Investigators did first-round RT-PCR with HTBI primers, then second-round multiplex PCR. MiXCR, run by TCRdb on the multiplex PCR reads, gives a single entry per CDR3 protein. Of hundreds of thousands of distinct CDR3 sequences listed, over 20% are singletons. What supplied the PBMCs was about 9.1 ml of fresh peripheral blood. This chain links TRBV6-1 with TRBJ2-4; 7 bases are a match to TRBD1. The TCR originated in a woman under 30 with stable Graves' hyperthyroidism. The sequenced sample was peripheral blood. CDR3 in amino acids: CASSSGQTRLF. CDR3 DNA sequence: TGTGCCAGCAGCTCGGGACAGACTCGTCTCTTC.